This T cell receptor beta chain is drawn from a study of early T cells in non-severe SARS-CoV-2 infection. Turning to the study itself: Sequencing of unsorted whole blood was done on bulk RNA, leaving chains unpaired.

The V gene's germline CDR1 is GTSNPN and CDR2 SVGIG (reference sequence). CDR3 length: 14 amino acids. Unmatched junction bases numbered 6, after V lost 3 bases and J lost 8 bases. Only a few counts were recorded for this clonotype. The antigen remains undetermined. TCRdb reprocessed the 5' RACE reads via MiXCR and lists one record per CDR3 protein. The sample yields some 35,000 distinct CDR3 sequences, about 5% seen once. Overall study findings and caveats: Database matching using VDJdb favored anti-spike CD8 responses, with private and CD4 specificities left missing.

The V and J genes are TRBV30 and TRBJ1-6; 8 nucleotides align to TRBD1. The source material was whole blood. This receptor was obtained from an adult who was a healthcare worker with PCR-confirmed SARS-CoV-2 infection or an uninfected control (not recorded which). Written as DNA, the CDR3 is TGTGCCTGGAGCAGGGGGCGCAGCTATTCACCCCTCCACTTT. Protein: CAWSRGRSYSPLHF.